This TCR beta chain is drawn from a study of Graves' ophthalmopathy and Graves' hyperthyroidism. Study in general: At the time of initial diagnosis and before any treatment, peripheral blood was collected.

RNA transcripts were the source from which TCR beta CDR3 regions were amplified. An opening RT-PCR round employed HTBI primers and preceded a second-round multiplex PCR. In TCRdb, the multiplex PCR reads were re-called with MiXCR into one record per CDR3 protein. Of around 15,000 distinct CDR3 sequences in the sample, 46% are singletons; the top ten hold about 25%. This CDR3 contains 14 residues. Germline V gene data show CDR1 as MNHEY and CDR2 as SVGAGI. The germline V and J ends were trimmed by 8 bases and 0 bases, with 14 bases remaining between them. Calling hyperthyroidism stable required that no ophthalmopathy show up within 18 months of follow-up. Exclusion criteria comprised other autoimmune diseases, uncontrolled infections, pregnancy or lactation in patients. The evidence that diagnosis relied on was clinical symptoms, serum thyroxine, TRAb, thyroid ultrasound and orbital computed tomography.

This clonotype has just a few counts. Source material: peripheral blood. This clonotype was sampled from a woman aged 40-49 years with stable Graves' hyperthyroidism. The chain combines TRBV6-5 with TRBJ2-7, with D possibly being TRBD2 (5 bases). CDR3 bases: TGTGCCAGCCAGCGGCAGCGGAGCTCCTACGAGCAGTACTTC. Protein product: CASQRQRSSYEQYF.